This entry lists 7 T cell receptor beta chains sequenced from one sample in a study of shared clonotypes between healthy human individuals. The repertoire was sequenced with immunoSEQ multiplex PCR; TCRdb's copy has only in-frame clones and lacks some. The data contain about 2.1 million clones, 80% to 95% of them singletons. Naive CD8 isolation took CD45RO-negative cells positively selected for CCR7 and excluded terminally differentiated effector memory CD45RA+ cells. Sequencing used naive CD8+ T cells from PBMCs. The receptors shown here come from a young man in good health. Some clones in this sample may be carry-over from other donors' samples.

The rearrangement links TRBV15 to TRBJ2-7, with D perhaps being TRBD1 or TRBD2 (5 bases each). The CDR3 is 15 amino acids. Per the germline V gene, CDR1 is LNHNV and CDR2 is YYDKDF (reference sequence). The germline V and J ends were trimmed by 7 bases and 0 bases, with 16 bases remaining between them. Here the CDR3 reads CATTQGRSPSYEQYF. The CDR3 DNA is TGTGCCACCACTCAGGGACGGTCCCCCTCCTACGAGCAGTACTTC.

This clone was recorded once. The chain recombines TRBV5-8 with TRBJ2-1; D may be TRBD1 or TRBD2 (6 bases each). V shed 5 bases and J shed 4 bases, with 19 bases lying between them. The CDR3 runs 16 residues. Germline loops: CDR1 SGHTS, CDR2 YDEGEE. The chain's CDR3 is CASRSWGRGTYNEQFF. The CDR3 DNA reads as TGTGCCAGCAGGAGTTGGGGGCGGGGCACTTACAATGAGCAGTTCTTC.

The chain employs TRBV7-9 and TRBJ1-2, with 8 nucleotides matching TRBD1. The trim removed 5 bases at V and 5 bases at J, leaving 7 bases unmatched. This CDR3 is built from 14 residues. In germline, CDR1 is SEHNR, CDR2 FQNEAQ (reference sequence). DNA for the CDR3: TGTGCCAGCAGCCGCGGACAGGGTCCTTATGGCTACACCTTC. Its protein product is CASSRGQGPYGYTF.

The V gene is TRBV28, the J gene TRBJ2-1, with D perhaps given as TRBD1 or TRBD2 (5 bases each). The CDR3 spans 15 residues. Germline CDR1 reads MDHEN; CDR2 reads SYDVKM. Trimming removed 5 bases at V and 9 bases at J, with 20 bases between. DNA for the CDR3: TGTGCCAGCAGTCTTACGGTGGGACGGGACGGTGAGCAGTTCTTC. This sequence encodes CASSLTVGRDGEQFF.

V and J are TRBV10-3 and TRBJ2-7; 7 nucleotides match TRBD2. The CDR3 runs 15 residues. Per the germline V gene, CDR1 is ENHRY and CDR2 is SYGVKD. V was pared by 6 bases and J by 1 base, with 9 bases of the junction left unmatched. The CDR3 DNA reads as TGTGCCATCAGATACGGACTAGAAGATTCCTACGAGCAGTACTTC. Translating gives CAIRYGLEDSYEQYF.

Turning to this clone: This may be a read error, as it is one base from a much larger clone. The sample contains more than one DNA sequence encoding this CDR3. The chain carries TRBV9 and TRBJ2-2; D is uncertain. Germline V CDR1 and CDR2: SGDLS, YYNGEE. V was pared by 2 bases and J by 2 bases, with 1 base between. This CDR3 spans 12 amino acids. The CDR3 nucleotides read TGTGCCAGCAGCGTCAACACCGGGGAGCTGTTTTTT. It codes for CASSVNTGELFF.

The chain couples TRBV7-8 to TRBJ2-5; 7 bases match TRBD2. Germline values: CDR1 SGHVS, CDR2 FQNEAQ. The CDR3 is 17 amino acids. With 0 bases clipped from V and 0 bases from J, the junction kept 7 bases outside the gene matches. For the CDR3, the DNA is TGTGCCAGCAGCTTAGCGGGCCTAGCGGTGTACCAAGAGACCCAGTACTTC. This gives the protein CASSLAGLAVYQETQYF.